Below are 7 T cell receptor beta chains sequenced from a single sample in a study of metastatic and nonmetastatic thyroid tumors. TCRdb redid the clone calls on the PCR reads using MiXCR. The repertoire holds some 18,000 clones, with about 20% as singletons. Patients were all untreated before their thyroid surgery. Sequenced material: tumor tissue. These receptors originate from a male donor with papillary thyroid cancer or a benign thyroid nodule (not recorded which). Some clones in this sample may be carry-over from other donors' samples.

There are many counts of this clone. In the same sample, other DNA sequences code for this CDR3. The chain has TRBV20-1 and TRBJ2-7, with 9 bases identical to TRBD2. Germline V gene lookup returns CDR1 DFQATT and CDR2 SNEGSKA (reference sequence). J lost 0 bases, V lost 2 bases, and 2 bases had no gene match. This CDR3 is built from 14 residues. CDR3 in amino acids: CSARPSGASYEQYF. Here the CDR3 DNA reads TGCAGTGCTAGACCTAGCGGGGCCTCCTACGAGCAGTACTTC.

This clone occurred once. The rearrangement uses TRBV18 and TRBJ2-3; D is unresolved. The germline V gene has CDR1 KGHSH and CDR2 LQKENI. The V and J ends lost 5 bases and 4 bases respectively, with 7 bases between them. The CDR3 totals 12 residues. In DNA, the CDR3 is TGTGCCAGCTCAACTGTGGCAGATACGCAGTATTTT. The encoded protein is CASSTVADTQYF.

Ten or more counts support this clone. The chain employs TRBV28 and TRBJ2-3; D call uncertain. The CDR3 contains 15 residues. V was trimmed by 3 bases and J by 0 bases, leaving 10 bases between them. From germline, CDR1 is MDHEN and CDR2 SYDVKM. CDR3: CASSFSGTSTDTQYF. The CDR3 coding sequence is TGTGCCAGCAGTTTTAGTGGAACTAGCACAGATACGCAGTATTTT.

In this sample, this clone turned up many times. The chain uses TRBV9 and TRBJ2-6; the D gene is possibly TRBD1 (7 bases). V dropped 2 bases and J dropped 0 bases, with 9 bases sitting between them. The V gene's germline CDR1 is SGDLS and CDR2 YYNGEE. The CDR3 is 16 amino acids. For the CDR3, the DNA is TGTGCCAGCAGCGTCAGGGGGGACTCTGGGGCCAACGTCCTGACTTTC. Residues: CASSVRGDSGANVLTF.

This clone is judged medium-sized (0.01 to 0.1%). The chain combines TRBV20-1 with TRBJ2-7; 9 bases are shared with TRBD2. The CDR3 is 16 amino acids. V gave up 2 bases and J gave up 0 bases; unmatched junction bases: 8. The germline CDR1 and CDR2 sequences are DFQATT and SNEGSKA (reference sequence). CDR3 protein: CSARPVSSGNSYEQYF. CDR3 DNA: TGCAGTGCTAGACCAGTATCTAGCGGGAACTCCTACGAGCAGTACTTC.

This clone was seen repeatedly, ten times or more. The sample holds other DNA sequences that translate to the same CDR3. The chain is built from TRBV2 and TRBJ2-7; the D call may be TRBD1 or TRBD2 (5 bases each). Deletions cut 9 bases from V and 1 base from J, with 10 bases between. The CDR3 loop spans 12 amino acids. The germline V gene has CDR1 SNHLY and CDR2 FYNNEI. The CDR3 sequence: CASRDVSYEQYF. The CDR3 nucleotides are TGTGCCAGTCGGGACGTATCCTACGAGCAGTACTTC.

This clone was recorded a few times. The chain employs TRBV11-2 and TRBJ1-5, with D perhaps TRBD1 (6 bases). CDR3 length: 15 residues. Germline values: CDR1 SGHAT, CDR2 FQNNGV. V lost 0 bases and J 6 bases, leaving 12 bases between the germline ends. The CDR3 loop is CASSLDLGGLQPQHF. The CDR3 DNA reads TGTGCCAGCAGCTTAGATCTTGGGGGGCTTCAGCCCCAGCATTTT.